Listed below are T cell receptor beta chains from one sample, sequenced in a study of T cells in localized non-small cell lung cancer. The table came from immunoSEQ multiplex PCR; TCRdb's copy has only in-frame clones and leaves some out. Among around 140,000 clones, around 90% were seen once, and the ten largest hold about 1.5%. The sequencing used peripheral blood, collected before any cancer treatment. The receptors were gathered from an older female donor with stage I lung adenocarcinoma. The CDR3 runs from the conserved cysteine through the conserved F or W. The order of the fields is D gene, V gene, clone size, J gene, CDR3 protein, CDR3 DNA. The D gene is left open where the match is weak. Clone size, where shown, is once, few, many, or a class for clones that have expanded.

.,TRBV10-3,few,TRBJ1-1,CAISYGGTEAFF,TGTGCCATCTCCTATGGGGGGACTGAAGCTTTCTTT
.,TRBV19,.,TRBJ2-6,CASRPGASGANVLTF,TGTGCCAGTAGGCCGGGGGCCTCTGGGGCCAACGTCCTGACTTTC
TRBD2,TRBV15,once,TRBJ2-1,CATSRGLREFGEQFF,TGTGCCACCAGCAGAGGTCTGCGGGAGTTTGGGGAGCAGTTCTTC
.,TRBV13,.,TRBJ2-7,CASSLASFWDEQYF,TGTGCCAGCAGCCTAGCTTCTTTTTGGGACGAGCAGTACTTC
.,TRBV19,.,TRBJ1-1,CASSNGAEKTEAFF,TGTGCCAGTAGTAACGGCGCGGAGAAGACTGAAGCTTTCTTT
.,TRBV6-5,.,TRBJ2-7,CASSSLTGAYEQYF,TGTGCCAGCAGTTCCTTGACAGGCGCCTACGAGCAGTACTTC
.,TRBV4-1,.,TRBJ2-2,CASSQQWVANTGELFF,TGCGCCAGCAGCCAACAATGGGTAGCTAACACCGGGGAGCTGTTTTTT
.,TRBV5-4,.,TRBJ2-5,CASSLGSAQETQYF,TGTGCCAGCAGCTTGGGATCAGCGCAAGAGACCCAGTACTTC
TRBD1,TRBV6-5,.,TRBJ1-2,CASSYARGRGYGYTF,TGTGCCAGCAGTTACGCAAGGGGGCGCGGATATGGCTACACCTTC
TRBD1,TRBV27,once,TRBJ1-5,CASSPGQGRIRGNQPQHF,TGTGCCAGCAGCCCGGGACAGGGGAGGATTCGTGGTAATCAGCCCCAGCATTTT
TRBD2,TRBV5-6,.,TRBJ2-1,CATWGGTPYNEQFF,TGTGCCACCTGGGGGGGAACCCCCTACAATGAGCAGTTCTTC
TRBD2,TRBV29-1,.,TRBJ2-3,CSVFLAGADTQYF,TGCAGCGTTTTCTTAGCGGGAGCCGATACGCAGTATTTT
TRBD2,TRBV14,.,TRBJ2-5,CASSQDFRTSGRMGETQYF,TGTGCCAGCAGCCAAGATTTTCGGACTAGCGGGAGAATGGGAGAGACCCAGTACTTC
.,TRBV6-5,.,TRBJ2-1,CASSLWGNNEQFF,TGTGCCAGCAGTTTATGGGGGAACAATGAGCAGTTCTTC
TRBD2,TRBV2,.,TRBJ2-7,CAGELAGGPHEQYF,TGTGCAGGAGAGCTAGCGGGAGGGCCCCACGAGCAGTACTTC
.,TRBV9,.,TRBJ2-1,CASSDGGSSYNEQFF,TGTGCCAGCAGCGATGGAGGGAGCTCCTACAATGAGCAGTTCTTC
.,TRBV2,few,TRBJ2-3,CASRTDTQYF,TGTGCCAGTCGCACAGATACGCAGTATTTT
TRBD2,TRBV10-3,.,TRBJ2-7,CAISAGRLAGESTYEQYF,TGTGCCATCAGTGCGGGGCGACTAGCGGGAGAATCAACCTACGAGCAGTACTTC
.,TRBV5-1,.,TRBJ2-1,CASSPLPTSGNEQFF,TGCGCCAGCAGCCCCCTGCCGACCAGCGGAAATGAGCAGTTCTTC